The 4 T cell receptor beta chains below all came from one sample that was sequenced in a study of cytomegalovirus exposure and HLA in healthy donors. Amplification used 60 Vbeta primers and 13 Jbeta primers. Only in-frame clones appear in the TCRdb table, and some are missing; sequencing was by immunoSEQ multiplex PCR. The table shows roughly 190,000 clones, with 75% to 90% occurring only once. Sequencing used PBMCs. These receptors all stem from a boy aged 2 to 10 in good health and CMV-seronegative.

V gene TRBV16 combines with J gene TRBJ1-2; D unresolved. Germline loops: CDR1 KGHSY, CDR2 FQNENV. This CDR3 has 15 residues. V was pared by 0 bases and J by 3 bases, with 11 bases between. For the CDR3, the DNA is TGTGCCAGCAGCCAATCGGGGTTGCGGGACTATGGCTACACCTTC. This sequence encodes CASSQSGLRDYGYTF.

In DNA, the CDR3 is TGTGCCAGCAAACTAGGGGGCAGCCGCCTGACCTACGAGCAGTACTTC. As protein: CASKLGGSRLTYEQYF. The V gene is TRBV7-2, the J gene TRBJ2-7; TRBD1 matches at 7 bases. Germline CDR1 reads SGHTA; CDR2 reads FQGNSA. V lost 7 bases and J lost 2; bases outside the gene matches: 14. The CDR3 is made up of 16 amino acids. The full variable domain, in which reference TRBV7-2 and TRBJ2-7 provide the parts outside the CDR3, is GAGVSQSPSNKVTEKGKDVELRCDPISGHTALYWYRQSLGQGLEFLIYFQGNSAPDKSGLPSDRFSAERTGGSVSTLTIQRTQQEDSAVYLCASKLGGSRLTYEQYFGPGTRLTVT.

The V call is TRBV6-1, the J call TRBJ2-5; D is undetermined. There are 13 residues in the CDR3. Deletions cut 7 bases from V and 0 bases from J, with 9 bases between. The germline gives CDR1 MNHNS, CDR2 SASEGT. CDR3 in DNA: TGTGCCAGCAAGAGTGTGTACCAAGAGACCCAGTACTTC. Its translation: CASKSVYQETQYF.

This chain joins TRBV6-1 and TRBJ1-6; 7 bases align to TRBD1. Germline values: CDR1 MNHNS, CDR2 SASEGT. After removal of 6 bases from V and 4 bases from J, the junction contained 3 bases not matched to a gene. This CDR3 has 14 amino acids. CDR3 in amino acids: CASRGTAYNSPLHF. The DNA for the CDR3 is TGTGCCAGCAGGGGGACAGCGTATAATTCACCCCTCCACTTT.